The 20 T cell receptor beta chains in this list originate from one sample, sequenced in a study of vaccination and CD4 T cells after COVID-19. Their recognized antigens are unknown. Treatment denoted: roughly nine-day PBMC culture with coronavirus spike peptide pools or control peptides (ViraFEST assay). Once obtained from cultured CD4+ T cells, the DNA was sequenced using the Oncomine TCR Beta short-read assay. TCRdb fed the PCR reads into MiXCR, producing one record per CDR3 protein. The data contain about 20,000 distinct CDR3 sequences, around 59% of them singletons. Sequencing was done on a sample of CD4+ T cells from blood, cultured in vitro. These receptors were taken from a human donor who had recovered from COVID-19.

This clonotype appeared a few times. CDR3 DNA: TGTGCCACCAGCAGAGGGAGGGGTGCGGGAGGGGTCTACGAGCAGTACTTC. Amino acids: CATSRGRGAGGVYEQYF. The chain joins TRBV15 to TRBJ2-1; 9 nucleotides agree with TRBD2. The tail of the sequence fits TRBJ2-7 better, so the J call may be wrong. This CDR3 comprises 17 residues. Germline V gene sequence: CDR1 LNHNV, CDR2 YYDKDF (reference sequence).

This clonotype was detected a few times. The J gene is TRBJ2-5, the V gene TRBV20-1; D not resolved. The CDR3 spans 14 residues. Trimming pared 6 bases from V and 2 bases from J, leaving 16 bases between. CDR1 is DFQATT, CDR2 SNEGSKA, per germline (reference sequence). The CDR3 DNA follows: TGCAGTGCCTTCCCGGTGGGGTTGCAAGAGACCCAGTACTTC. It yields the protein CSAFPVGLQETQYF.

In this sample, this clonotype turned up once. The chain is built from TRBV25-1 and TRBJ1-6; unclear D gene. Germline V gives CDR1 MGHDK, CDR2 SYGVNS. CDR3 length: 14 residues. Trimming shortened V by 4 bases and J by 9 bases, and 13 bases separated the two germline ends. As DNA, the CDR3 is TGTGCCAGCAGTGTGTCCGGGTTTGGTTCACCCCTCCACTTT. Protein sequence: CASSVSGFGSPLHF.

The V gene is TRBV7-9, the J gene TRBJ2-3; D remains ambiguous. Per the germline V gene, CDR1 is SEHNR and CDR2 is FQNEAQ (reference sequence). The CDR3 spans 15 residues. The V end lost 5 bases, the J end lost 2 bases, and 14 bases lay between the germline ends. The DNA of the CDR3 is TGTGCCAGCAGCCCAGGTATGGCCAACACAGATACGCAGTATTTT. Protein sequence: CASSPGMANTDTQYF.

The V and J genes are TRBV20-1 and TRBJ2-2; unclear D gene. The CDR3 covers 15 residues. Germline loops: CDR1 DFQATT, CDR2 SNEGSKA (reference sequence). Trimming took 2 bases from V and 2 from J, leaving 12 bases between them. CDR3 bases: TGCAGTGCTAGAACGGCAGGAAGAAACACCGGGGAGCTGTTTTTT. Residues: CSARTAGRNTGELFF.

This clonotype was observed a handful of times. The J gene is TRBJ1-1, the V gene TRBV30; 12 nucleotides align to TRBD1. Germline CDR1 and CDR2: GTSNPN and SVGIG (reference sequence). The CDR3 totals 14 residues. The V segment lost 5 bases and the J segment 6 bases; nucleotides outside the gene matches: 7. The CDR3 DNA reads TGTGCCTGGGGGGACAGGGGGCAGGGGGCTGAAGCTTTCTTT. Residues: CAWGDRGQGAEAFF.

The chain recombines TRBV2 with TRBJ2-5, with unresolved D. CDR1 and CDR2 from the germline V gene are SNHLY and FYNNEI. The CDR3 totals 14 residues. Trimming took off 4 bases at V and 6 bases at J, with 15 bases between the two ends. The CDR3 is CASSALRALKTQYF. The CDR3 nucleotides are TGTGCCAGCAGTGCCCTTCGGGCCTTGAAGACCCAGTACTTC.

This clonotype was counted a few times. The chain combines TRBV20-1 with TRBJ2-3; D is ambiguous. Trimming took 0 bases from V and 1 from J, leaving 11 bases between them. This CDR3 spans 15 amino acids. The germline gives CDR1 DFQATT, CDR2 SNEGSKA (reference sequence). CDR3 sequence: CSARDRAVGTDTQYF. The CDR3 region has the DNA TGCAGTGCTAGAGATAGGGCTGTCGGCACAGATACGCAGTATTTT.

Only a few counts were recorded for this clonotype. This chain uses TRBV20-1 with TRBJ1-5; D not resolved. The CDR3 totals 14 residues. Germline V lookup: CDR1 DFQATT, CDR2 SNEGSKA (reference sequence). The V end was cut by 4 bases, the J end by 2 bases, with 12 bases between. Here the CDR3 reads CSAKSNHGNQPQHF. The CDR3 DNA sequence: TGCAGTGCTAAAAGTAACCACGGCAATCAGCCCCAGCATTTT.

The chain carries TRBV29-1 and TRBJ2-7; TRBD2 matches 13 bases. V shed 7 bases and J 2 bases; nucleotides not matched to a gene: 2. CDR1 is SQVTM and CDR2 is ANQGSEA in the germline V gene. This CDR3 contains 13 residues. The CDR3 protein is CSAGTSGTYEQYF. In DNA, the CDR3 is TGCAGCGCTGGGACTAGCGGGACCTACGAGCAGTACTTC.

Here the CDR3 DNA reads TGTGCCAGCGGTAACAGCGTCAATTCACCCCTCCACTTT. Amino acid sequence: CASGNSVNSPLHF. The rearrangement links TRBV6-1 to TRBJ1-6; no clear D gene. V lost 8 bases and J lost 7, with 12 bases in between. Germline CDR1 MNHNS, CDR2 SASEGT. The CDR3 consists of 13 residues.

The chain links TRBV7-9 to TRBJ2-1; D is perhaps TRBD2 (7 bases). V dropped 5 bases and J dropped 8 bases, with 22 bases sitting between them. CDR1 and CDR2 (germline): SEHNR, FQNEAQ (reference sequence). This CDR3 has 16 amino acids. The CDR3 DNA reads TGTGCCAGCAGCCGAACCAGGGGAGGGCCCTCGGATGAGCAGTTCTTC. Translating gives CASSRTRGGPSDEQFF.

The chain joins TRBV28 to TRBJ2-2, with D perhaps matching TRBD1 (5 bases). The CDR3 extends over 12 amino acids. Germline V gives CDR1 MDHEN, CDR2 SYDVKM. CDR3 sequence (DNA): TGTGTCTGCAGCAGGGACACCGGGGAGCTGTTTTTT. Amino acids: CVCSRDTGELFF. Variable domain in full (rest from reference TRBV28 and TRBJ2-2): DVKVTQSSRYLVKRTGEKVFLECVQDMDHENMFWYRQDPGLGLRLIYFSYDVKMKEKGDIPEGYSVSREKKERFSLILESASTNQTSMYLCVCSRDTGELFFGEGSRLTVL.

Here the CDR3 reads CASSVRDRGRPNGYTF. The CDR3 region has the DNA TGTGCCAGCAGTGTAAGGGACAGGGGGCGTCCCAATGGCTACACCTTC. This chain links TRBV6-1 with TRBJ1-2; TRBD1 agrees at 12 bases. Germline V gene lookup returns CDR1 MNHNS and CDR2 SASEGT. V shed 4 bases and J 6 bases; nucleotides not matched to a gene: 9. This CDR3 has 16 amino acids.

The rearrangement links TRBV7-8 to TRBJ1-4, with TRBD1 matching over 9 bases. Germline loops: CDR1 SGHVS, CDR2 FQNEAQ. This CDR3 is 16 amino acids long. Losses at the gene ends were 3 bases for V and 4 bases for J; bases not matched to a gene: 6. The CDR3 is CASSFTGGQGNEKLFF. The CDR3 DNA reads TGTGCCAGCAGCTTCACAGGGGGACAGGGTAATGAAAAACTGTTTTTT.

The chain joins TRBV10-3 to TRBJ2-7; 9 nucleotides line up with TRBD1. J gave up 3 bases and V 6 bases, and 6 bases lay outside the gene matches. In germline, CDR1 is ENHRY, CDR2 SYGVKD. The CDR3 is 14 amino acids. The CDR3 sequence: CAISPRTGDYEQYF. DNA for the CDR3: TGTGCCATCAGCCCCAGGACAGGGGACTACGAGCAGTACTTC.

This clonotype was observed a few times. The rearrangement uses TRBV6-1 and TRBJ1-3; 8 nucleotides align to TRBD1. Per the germline V gene, CDR1 is MNHNS and CDR2 is SASEGT. The CDR3 loop spans 16 amino acids. The V gene end was trimmed by 6 bases and the J gene end by 2 bases; junction bases not matched to a gene: 9. The chain's CDR3 is CASRGDRRKTGNTIYF. The CDR3 DNA follows: TGTGCCAGCAGAGGGGACAGGAGGAAGACTGGAAACACCATATATTTT.

The chain has TRBV20-1 and TRBJ2-2; 7 bases line up with TRBD2. Trimming at V came to 0 bases and at J to 5 bases, leaving 9 bases not matched to a gene. Germline V gives CDR1 DFQATT, CDR2 SNEGSKA (reference sequence). This CDR3 spans 16 amino acids. The CDR3 bases are TGCAGTGCTAGAGATTCAGGCTCCGGGGGGACCGGGGAGCTGTTTTTT. This translates into CSARDSGSGGTGELFF.

V gene TRBV7-6 combines with J gene TRBJ2-1, with D perhaps TRBD2 (6 bases). This CDR3 has 16 residues. Germline V gene sequence: CDR1 SGHVS, CDR2 FNYEAQ. Trimming stripped 4 bases from V and 7 bases from J, with 20 bases between. The CDR3 DNA reads as TGTGCCAGCAGCTCCAGCCGGGGGACCTTAAGGAATGAGCAGTTCTTC. Encoded protein: CASSSSRGTLRNEQFF.

The chain joins TRBV6-1 to TRBJ1-2; D remains unclear. Germline V gene data show CDR1 as MNHNS and CDR2 as SASEGT. This CDR3 is 12 amino acids long. V was trimmed by 7 bases and J by 5 bases, leaving 11 bases between them. The CDR3 DNA reads TGTGCCAGCATCTCGCCGGGTTATGGCTACACCTTC. This codes for CASISPGYGYTF.